These T cell receptor beta chains were read from a single sample in a study of regulatory T cells in long-lasting Graves disease. MiXCR, applied by TCRdb to the multiplex PCR reads, yields one record per CDR3 protein. The table includes 540,000 or so distinct CDR3 sequences, roughly 14% detected once. This sample was also put to use in a study of T cells in Graves' hyperthyroidism and ophthalmopathy.

The source material was peripheral blood mononuclear cells (PBMCs), sampled at new diagnosis, from a patient treated with antithyroid drugs. The receptors shown here come from a man aged 30-40 years with Graves disease. Each CDR3 is given with its conserved first and last residue. A D gene is named only where the DNA matches it firmly. Where a row states a size, it is once, few, many or the class of an expanded clone; other rows omit it.

J | V | D | size | length | DNA | CDR3
TRBJ2-7 | TRBV12-3/TRBV12-4 | - | many | 14 | TGTGCCAGCAGTACCCAGGGGCTCTCCTACGAGCAGTACTTC | CASSTQGLSYEQYF
TRBJ1-2 | TRBV6-1 | - | many | 13 | TGTGCCAGCAGGCCCGGGACCCTCCATGGCTACACCTTC | CASRPGTLHGYTF
TRBJ2-3 | TRBV7-9 | TRBD2 | few | 16 | TGTGCCAGCAGCTTAGTGCTAGCGGGAGGAGGGTATACGCAGTATTTT | CASSLVLAGGGYTQYF
TRBJ2-1 | TRBV2 | - | many | 8 | TGTGCCAGCAGGGGGCGATTCTTC | CASRGRFF
TRBJ1-3 | TRBV11-2 | - | - | 21 | TGTGCCAGCAGCTTATCCGCCTCCGGGAGGGTAGGGTTCCGGAATGGAAACACCATATATTTT | CASSLSASGRVGFRNGNTIYF
TRBJ2-4 | TRBV19 | - | - | 18 | TGTGCCAGTAGTGGTGGATGGGATATGGTGACAGGCAAAAACATTCAGTACTTC | CASSGGWDMVTGKNIQYF
TRBJ2-3 | TRBV7-2 | - | many | 15 | TGTGCCAGCAGCTTAGCTACCATCCGCACAGATACGCAGTATTTT | CASSLATIRTDTQYF
TRBJ1-6 | TRBV18 | - | - | 16 | TGTGCCAGCTCCCCTAGCGCGAGCTCCTATAATTCACCCCTCCACTTT | CASSPSASSYNSPLHF
TRBJ1-1 | TRBV6-2/TRBV6-3 | TRBD1 | many | 13 | TGTGCCAGCAGTAACAACCTGGACAGGGCGGCTTTCTTT | CASSNNLDRAAFF
TRBJ2-1 | TRBV24-1 | - | - | 15 | TGTGCCTCTTCAATGGACGGGACTTCGTACAATGAGCAGTTCTTC | CASSMDGTSYNEQFF
TRBJ2-5 | TRBV7-9 | TRBD2 | - | 13 | TGTGCCAGCAGCTCGGGACTAGACGGAGACCAGTACTTC | CASSSGLDGDQYF
TRBJ2-3 | TRBV11-2 | - | many | 16 | TGTGCCAGCAGCCCAACGACCGGGGGTGCGAGTTATACGCAGTATTTT | CASSPTTGGASYTQYF
TRBJ1-4 | TRBV2 | TRBD1 | many | 13 | TGTGCCAGCAACGGGCAGGGGGAGGAAAAACTGTTTTTT | CASNGQGEEKLFF
TRBJ1-1 | TRBV20-1 | - | many | 12 | TGCAGTGCTAACTCCGGTAGGCCGGAAGCTTTCTTT | CSANSGRPEAFF
TRBJ2-5 | TRBV9 | TRBD2 | - | 16 | TGTGCCAGCAGCGCCTCCGGGGGGGGAGGGGCAGAGACCCAGTACTTC | CASSASGGGGAETQYF
TRBJ2-2 | TRBV20-1 | TRBD2 | many | 17 | TGCAGTGCTAGGGACCCCTGGCGGGAGGGGAACACCGGGGAGCTGTTTTTT | CSARDPWREGNTGELFF
TRBJ1-4 | TRBV2 | - | many | 18 | TGTGCCAGCAGTGATTGGGGAACAGGGACCCAGGTCGGCGAAAAACTGTTTTTT | CASSDWGTGTQVGEKLFF
TRBJ2-1 | TRBV28 | TRBD1 | many | 15 | TGTGCCAGCAGTTTAACGGGAAGACCGGGACAGGGGCTGTTCTTC | CASSLTGRPGQGLFF
TRBJ2-1 | TRBV12-3/TRBV12-4 | TRBD2 | - | 16 | TGTGCCAGCAGTTTAGTATCACTAGCGGCTCACAATGAGCAGTTCTTC | CASSLVSLAAHNEQFF
TRBJ2-3 | TRBV18 | - | few | 14 | TGTGCCAGCTCACCAAACTTCGGCACAGATACGCAGTATTTT | CASSPNFGTDTQYF
TRBJ2-5 | TRBV24-1 | TRBD1 | - | 16 | TGTGCCAGCTCAACCGGGACAGGGCTTAGCCAAGAGACCCAGTACTTC | CASSTGTGLSQETQYF
TRBJ2-1 | TRBV13 | - | many | 18 | TGTGCCAGCAGCCCCCCCACGGGGAGGCCCCACCGAGACAATGAGCAGTTCTTC | CASSPPTGRPHRDNEQFF
TRBJ2-5 | TRBV7-6 | - | few | 16 | TGTGCCAGCAGCTTAGTAAGCGGTGGGATTCAAGAGACCCAGTACTTC | CASSLVSGGIQETQYF
TRBJ1-5 | TRBV12-3/TRBV12-4 | TRBD1 | many | 15 | TGTGCCAGTAACAGGGGATTGGAAAGCAATCAGCCCCAGCATTTT | CASNRGLESNQPQHF
TRBJ2-2 | TRBV4-2 | TRBD1 | few | 18 | TGTGCCAGCAGCCAAGCGACCTGGGACAGCGCGAACACCGGGGAGCTGTTTTTT | CASSQATWDSANTGELFF
TRBJ2-5 | TRBV6-2/TRBV6-3 | TRBD1 | many | 17 | TGTGCCAGCAGTCGGGCCGATTGGACAGGGATACAAGAGACCCAGTACTTC | CASSRADWTGIQETQYF
TRBJ1-1 | TRBV5-1 | - | - | 15 | TGCGCCAGCAGCCACCTGGGACGGATGAACACTGAAGCTTTCTTT | CASSHLGRMNTEAFF
TRBJ1-1 | TRBV5-1 | - | many | 14 | TGTGCCAGCAGCTTAGGGGGACAAAACACTGAAGCTTTCTTT | CASSLGGQNTEAFF
TRBJ2-7 | TRBV29-1 | TRBD2 | many | 14 | TGCAGCGTTGATTTAGCGGGAGCCGTCGGCGAGCAGTACTTC | CSVDLAGAVGEQYF
TRBJ1-6 | TRBV12-5 | - | many | 15 | TGTGCTAGTGGTTTGGAGGGTTACGGGGACTCACCCCTCCACTTT | CASGLEGYGDSPLHF
TRBJ1-2 | TRBV9 | - | many | 16 | TGTGCCAGCAGCCCTCACTTGAGGGCCGGGGAATATGGCTACACCTTC | CASSPHLRAGEYGYTF
TRBJ2-5 | TRBV9 | - | - | 20 | TGTGCCAGCAGACACACTAACAGGGGATACCGGGAGTTCATATTAGAGACCCAGTACTTC | CASRHTNRGYREFILETQYF
TRBJ1-2 | TRBV27 | - | many | 15 | TGTGCCAGCGCCCAAAGCCCCAGAACCTCTTATGGCTACACCTTC | CASAQSPRTSYGYTF
TRBJ2-1 | TRBV20-1 | - | many | 13 | TGCAGCCTCCGGGGAAGGGCAGTTGATGAGCAGTTCTTC | CSLRGRAVDEQFF
TRBJ2-1 | TRBV13 | TRBD2 | many | 16 | TGTGCCAGCAGCCTCAGGACTAGCGGTGCCTACAATGAGCAGTTCTTC | CASSLRTSGAYNEQFF
TRBJ2-5 | TRBV20-1 | - | many | 13 | TGCAGTGCTAGCCAGGGAAAACAAGAGACCCAGTACTTC | CSASQGKQETQYF
TRBJ2-3 | TRBV9 | TRBD1 | few | 17 | TGTGCCAGCAGCCCCCGACAGGGGGCGCCGAGCACAGATACGCAGTATTTT | CASSPRQGAPSTDTQYF
TRBJ1-4 | TRBV5-1 | - | many | 15 | TGCGCCAGCAGCCGGGTACAGGAACGGGGAGAAAAACTGTTTTTT | CASSRVQERGEKLFF
TRBJ2-3 | TRBV19 | - | - | 20 | TGTGCCAGTAGTACCCCGCTATTGGGGTCCGGGACCGGAGACACAGATACGCAGTATTTT | CASSTPLLGSGTGDTDTQYF
TRBJ1-2 | TRBV12-3/TRBV12-4 | - | - | 13 | TGTGCCAGCAGCCACCGCGCTAACTATGGCTACACCTTC | CASSHRANYGYTF
TRBJ2-1 | TRBV3-1 | TRBD2 | many | 15 | TGTGCCAGCAGCCCGGTAGCGGGAGCGAACTATGAGCAGTTCTTC | CASSPVAGANYEQFF
TRBJ2-2 | TRBV2 | - | many | 16 | TGTGCCAGCAACCTCGACCAGGGAGCGAACACCGGGGAGCTGTTTTTT | CASNLDQGANTGELFF
TRBJ1-1 | TRBV29-1 | - | many | 15 | TGCAGCGTTGTCGGGCGATCTGCTGTGAACACTGAAGCTTTCTTT | CSVVGRSAVNTEAFF
TRBJ1-1 | TRBV2 | TRBD1 | many | 14 | TGTGCCAGCATAGTAGGACAGGGGATCACTGAAGCTTTCTTT | CASIVGQGITEAFF
TRBJ1-5 | TRBV12-3/TRBV12-4 | - | many | 17 | TGTGCCAGCAGTAAAGATTTGGGACAATACCCGAATCAGCCCCAGCATTTT | CASSKDLGQYPNQPQHF
TRBJ2-7 | TRBV12-3/TRBV12-4 | TRBD2 | few | 14 | TGTGCCAGCAGTTCCGGACTAGCGGGCCTCGAGCAGTACTTC | CASSSGLAGLEQYF
TRBJ2-5 | TRBV6-1 | TRBD2 | many | 19 | TGTGCCAGCAGCCGTGGACTAGCGGGCTCGGGAAGATTCCAAGAGACCCAGTACTTC | CASSRGLAGSGRFQETQYF
TRBJ1-5 | TRBV2 | - | few | 13 | TGTGCCAGCACTTTCGGGGAAGATCAGCCCCAGCATTTT | CASTFGEDQPQHF
TRBJ2-1 | TRBV29-1 | - | many | 16 | TGCAGCGTGGAGGGGACGTCTAGGGGCTCCTACAATGAGCAGTTCTTC | CSVEGTSRGSYNEQFF
TRBJ2-2 | TRBV4-1 | TRBD2 | once | 16 | TGCGCCAGCAGCCAGGCCGGGACTAGCGGGAACGGGGAGCTGTTTTTT | CASSQAGTSGNGELFF
TRBJ2-5 | TRBV12-3/TRBV12-4 | - | many | 15 | TGTGCCAGCACCCTCACCGGCGGGCAGCAAGAGACCCAGTACTTC | CASTLTGGQQETQYF
TRBJ2-1 | TRBV11-2 | - | - | 16 | TGTGCCAGCAGCTTAGAGCGGAGCAGCTCCTACAATGAGCAGTTCTTC | CASSLERSSSYNEQFF
TRBJ2-7 | TRBV6-1 | TRBD1 | - | 16 | TGTGCCAGCAGTCTGACCGGGACAGGGGGGCTCTACGAGCAGTACTTC | CASSLTGTGGLYEQYF
TRBJ1-2 | TRBV6-1 | - | many | 14 | TGTGCCAGCAGTGAATATCGGGGGCCCTATGGCTACACCTTC | CASSEYRGPYGYTF
TRBJ1-6 | TRBV20-1 | TRBD1 | few | 16 | TGCAGTGCTTCGGATAACTACGGGACAGGGAATTCACCCCTCCACTTT | CSASDNYGTGNSPLHF
TRBJ1-4 | TRBV29-1 | TRBD1 | many | 16 | TGCAGCGTTTTCGGGACAGGGGGCACGGCTAATGAAAAACTGTTTTTT | CSVFGTGGTANEKLFF
TRBJ2-1 | TRBV29-1 | - | - | 13 | TGCAGCGTTGTAGGGGGGTCCTACAATGAGCAGTTCTTC | CSVVGGSYNEQFF
TRBJ2-4 | TRBV28 | - | few | 16 | TGTGCCAGCAGTCCCCTCAGACAGGTAGCCAAAAACATTCAGTACTTC | CASSPLRQVAKNIQYF
TRBJ2-7 | TRBV7-3 | - | many | 14 | TGTGCCAGCAGCTTAATTGCGGGAACGCACGAGCAGTACTTC | CASSLIAGTHEQYF